A selection of T cell receptor beta chains follows, all from one sample in a study of blood T cell repertoires in COVID-19. Using immunoSEQ multiplex PCR, the repertoire was profiled, and TCRdb retains in-frame clones only, with some absent. The sample shows fewer than 400,000 clones, around nine tenths of them seen only once. Sequenced material: peripheral blood. Receptors originate from a human donor in a cohort sampled during active COVID-19. Each CDR3 is given with its conserved first and last residue. A D gene is named only where the DNA matches it firmly. Clone size, where shown, is once, few, many, or a class for clones that have expanded.

clone_size: .
d_call: TRBD2
v_call: TRBV9
j_call: TRBJ2-3
cdr3_nt: TGTGCCAGCAGCACCCCCGGGACTAGCGGCACAGATACGCAGTATTTT
cdr3_aa: CASSTPGTSGTDTQYF

clone_size: .
d_call: TRBD2
v_call: TRBV5-5
j_call: TRBJ2-7
cdr3_nt: TGTGCCAGCAGCTTGGGGACTAGCGGTTACTACGAGCAGTACTTC
cdr3_aa: CASSLGTSGYYEQYF

clone_size: once
d_call: TRBD1
v_call: TRBV2
j_call: TRBJ1-2
cdr3_nt: TGTGCCAGCACAGGACAGGCGAGTAACTATGGCTACACCTTC
cdr3_aa: CASTGQASNYGYTF

clone_size: .
d_call: .
v_call: TRBV7-9
j_call: TRBJ1-1
cdr3_nt: TGTGCCAGCAGCTTAGTAAGGAGGACGAACCCTGAAGCTTTCTTT
cdr3_aa: CASSLVRRTNPEAFF

clone_size: .
d_call: TRBD1
v_call: TRBV9
j_call: TRBJ1-2
cdr3_nt: TGTGCCAGCAGCGTAGAGTCAGGGGGAGAGGGCTATGGCTACACCTTC
cdr3_aa: CASSVESGGEGYGYTF

clone_size: .
d_call: .
v_call: TRBV5-6
j_call: TRBJ1-2
cdr3_nt: TGTGCCAGCAGCTTGGCCACAGGACCCTCCTATGGCTACACCTTC
cdr3_aa: CASSLATGPSYGYTF

clone_size: few
d_call: .
v_call: TRBV15
j_call: TRBJ2-3
cdr3_nt: TGTGCCACCAGCAGCCCCGAGGGCAGCTCACCCACAGATACGCAGTATTTT
cdr3_aa: CATSSPEGSSPTDTQYF

clone_size: .
d_call: TRBD2
v_call: TRBV4-2
j_call: TRBJ2-3
cdr3_nt: TGTGCCAGCAGCCAACGGTCTAGCGGGAGTGTATGGGATACGCAGTATTTT
cdr3_aa: CASSQRSSGSVWDTQYF

clone_size: .
d_call: TRBD2
v_call: TRBV7-7
j_call: TRBJ2-5
cdr3_nt: TGTGCTAGCAGCCTACTAGCGGGGGGGCCGGAGACCCAGTACTTC
cdr3_aa: CASSLLAGGPETQYF

clone_size: .
d_call: .
v_call: TRBV5-4
j_call: TRBJ1-2
cdr3_nt: TGTGCCAGCACCACCACCCTGGACAGCTTTAACTATGGCTACACCTTC
cdr3_aa: CASTTTLDSFNYGYTF

clone_size: .
d_call: TRBD1
v_call: TRBV4-1
j_call: TRBJ1-4
cdr3_nt: TGCGCCAGCACACCAGTCCCCAGGGGGTTGGGGTTGGAAAAACTGTTTTTT
cdr3_aa: CASTPVPRGLGLEKLFF

clone_size: .
d_call: TRBD1
v_call: TRBV27
j_call: TRBJ1-2
cdr3_nt: TGTGCCAGCAGTCCCTCAGGGGGCGAAGCGGCCTATGGCTACACCTTC
cdr3_aa: CASSPSGGEAAYGYTF

clone_size: once
d_call: .
v_call: TRBV21-1
j_call: TRBJ2-7
cdr3_nt: TGTGCCAGCAGCACCAACAGGGGTGACGAGCAGTACTTC
cdr3_aa: CASSTNRGDEQYF

clone_size: few
d_call: TRBD2
v_call: TRBV7-2
j_call: TRBJ2-1
cdr3_nt: TGTGCCAGCAGCTTAGCGCGGGATAGCGGGGGGGTTAATGAGCAGTTCTTC
cdr3_aa: CASSLARDSGGVNEQFF

clone_size: .
d_call: TRBD1
v_call: TRBV7-8
j_call: TRBJ2-1
cdr3_nt: TGTGCCAGCAGCTTTACGACAGGGCACGATGAGCAGTTCTTC
cdr3_aa: CASSFTTGHDEQFF

clone_size: .
d_call: .
v_call: TRBV5-1
j_call: TRBJ1-3
cdr3_nt: TGCGCCAGCTCCCCAGCCCTCAGGGCCATGGGGTCTGGAAACACCATATATTTT
cdr3_aa: CASSPALRAMGSGNTIYF

clone_size: .
d_call: .
v_call: TRBV5-5
j_call: TRBJ2-1
cdr3_nt: TGTGCCAGCAGCTTGGACAGGGGGGGCGGCAATGAGCAGTTCTTC
cdr3_aa: CASSLDRGGGNEQFF

clone_size: .
d_call: TRBD2
v_call: TRBV11-2
j_call: TRBJ2-7
cdr3_nt: TGTGCCAGCAGCCACGGGACTAGCGGCTACGAGCAGTACTTC
cdr3_aa: CASSHGTSGYEQYF

clone_size: .
d_call: .
v_call: TRBV28
j_call: TRBJ1-6
cdr3_nt: TGTGCCAGCACTTTCGGGGTTCGAAATTCACCCCTCCACTTT
cdr3_aa: CASTFGVRNSPLHF

clone_size: .
d_call: TRBD1
v_call: TRBV18
j_call: TRBJ1-5
cdr3_nt: TGTGCCAGCCGCTCCGGGACAGGGAGCAATCAGCCCCAGCATTTT
cdr3_aa: CASRSGTGSNQPQHF

clone_size: .
d_call: TRBD2
v_call: TRBV6-6
j_call: TRBJ2-1
cdr3_nt: TGTGCCAGCAGTTCCCCCACTAGCGCGGACCCCAATGAGCAGTTCTTC
cdr3_aa: CASSSPTSADPNEQFF

clone_size: .
d_call: .
v_call: TRBV15
j_call: TRBJ1-1
cdr3_nt: TGTGCCACCAGCGGCCAAGATACTGAAGCTTTCTTT
cdr3_aa: CATSGQDTEAFF

clone_size: .
d_call: TRBD1
v_call: TRBV5-1
j_call: TRBJ2-7
cdr3_nt: TGCGCCAGCAGCTTGGTACAGGGGAACGAGCAGTACTTC
cdr3_aa: CASSLVQGNEQYF

clone_size: .
d_call: TRBD2
v_call: TRBV5-1
j_call: TRBJ2-2
cdr3_nt: TGCGCCAGCAGCTTGGAGGGGACTAGTAACACCGGGGAGCTGTTTTTT
cdr3_aa: CASSLEGTSNTGELFF

clone_size: many
d_call: TRBD1
v_call: TRBV6-1
j_call: TRBJ2-3
cdr3_nt: TGTGCCAGCAGTGAAGCGCTTGGGACAGGGGGCTTGGATACGCAGTATTTT
cdr3_aa: CASSEALGTGGLDTQYF

clone_size: once
d_call: TRBD2
v_call: TRBV28
j_call: TRBJ2-3
cdr3_nt: TGTGCCAGCAGCCCTTTGACTATAGCGGGAGACGTAGATACGCAGTATTTT
cdr3_aa: CASSPLTIAGDVDTQYF

clone_size: once
d_call: TRBD2
v_call: TRBV24-1
j_call: TRBJ2-3
cdr3_nt: TGTGCCACCAGTGATTCCCAACCGACTAGCCGGTGGTTTTCAGATACGCAGTATTTT
cdr3_aa: CATSDSQPTSRWFSDTQYF

clone_size: .
d_call: .
v_call: TRBV7-3
j_call: TRBJ2-7
cdr3_nt: TGTGCCAGCAGCTTAGCCCCGGGGGACGAGCAGTACTTC
cdr3_aa: CASSLAPGDEQYF

clone_size: .
d_call: TRBD1
v_call: TRBV5-3
j_call: TRBJ1-6
cdr3_nt: TGTGCCAGAAGCTTGGTAGAGACAGGGGAAGTCTCTGAGAATTCACCCCTCCACTTT
cdr3_aa: CARSLVETGEVSENSPLHF